The rows below give T cell receptor beta chains drawn from one sample of a study of T-cell reconstitution after alpha-beta-depleted transplantation in children. TCRdb processed the PCR reads anew with MiXCR; each CDR3 protein has one entry. The sample lists about 420,000 distinct CDR3 sequences, roughly 15% occurring once. Sequencing used PBMCs, mostly from graft donor cells, obtained 360 days after TCRalphabeta/CD19-depleted stem cell transplant. The receptor set was obtained from a boy in the first two years of life who had a stem cell transplant for Wiskott-Aldrich syndrome, so the T cells may come from the graft donor. CDR3s include the opening cysteine and the closing phenylalanine or tryptophan. D genes are given only for firm matches. A clone size is listed for some rows: how often the clone was seen (once, few, many), or a class if it is expanded.

d_call j_call clone_size v_call cdr3_aa cdr3_nt
TRBD2 TRBJ2-3 . TRBV2 CASSDVGSGSKGDTQYF TGTGCCAGCAGTGATGTTGGTAGCGGGAGCAAGGGGGATACGCAGTATTTT
TRBD1 TRBJ2-2 few TRBV27 CASSYRTGGTGELFF TGTGCCAGCAGTTACCGTACAGGGGGAACCGGGGAGCTGTTTTTT
. TRBJ2-5 . TRBV12-3/TRBV12-4 CASSPHDSFQETQYF TGTGCCAGCAGTCCCCACGACAGCTTCCAGGAGACCCAGTACTTC
. TRBJ2-7 . TRBV7-2 CASSPRLGGRRAYEQYF TGTGCCAGCAGCCCAAGGCTGGGTGGGCGGAGAGCCTACGAGCAGTACTTC
TRBD2 TRBJ2-2 few TRBV7-9 CASSSVSGSSTGELFF TGTGCCAGCAGCTCTGTTAGCGGGAGTTCCACCGGGGAGCTGTTTTTT
. TRBJ2-5 . TRBV7-9 CASSLRVLTTQETQYF TGTGCCAGCAGCCTTAGGGTTTTAACTACCCAAGAGACCCAGTACTTC
. TRBJ2-1 . TRBV5-1 CASSGLEYSYNEQFF TGCGCCAGCAGCGGATTAGAATACTCCTACAATGAGCAGTTCTTC
. TRBJ1-1 many TRBV27 CASSLLGGPEAFF TGTGCCAGCAGTTTATTAGGGGGACCCGAAGCTTTCTTT
. TRBJ1-6 few TRBV7-9 CASSSTGTYNSPLHF TGTGCCAGCAGCTCCACCGGGACCTATAATTCACCCCTCCACTTT
. TRBJ2-7 . TRBV4-1 CASSPQDLSSYEQYF TGCGCCAGCAGCCCACAGGACTTAAGCTCCTACGAGCAGTACTTC
. TRBJ2-6 many TRBV5-1 CASSSYTLSGANVLTF TGCGCCAGCAGCTCCTACACCCTCTCTGGGGCCAACGTCCTGACTTTC
. TRBJ1-2 . TRBV5-1 CASSLAADTNYGYTF TGCGCCAGCAGCTTGGCTGCGGACACTAACTATGGCTACACCTTC
TRBD1 TRBJ2-1 few TRBV10-3 CAISPGTGLYNEQFF TGTGCCATCAGCCCCGGGACAGGGCTATACAATGAGCAGTTCTTC
. TRBJ2-1 . TRBV7-9 CASSLELHYNEQFF TGTGCCAGCAGCTTAGAATTACATTACAATGAGCAGTTCTTC
TRBD2 TRBJ2-7 few TRBV7-8 CASAGLAAYEQYF TGTGCCTCGGCGGGACTAGCGGCCTACGAGCAGTACTTC
. TRBJ2-5 . TRBV12-3/TRBV12-4 CASSSGGTQETQYF TGTGCCAGCAGTTCTGGCGGGACCCAAGAGACCCAGTACTTC
TRBD2 TRBJ2-3 . TRBV20-1 CSASKLAGGADTQYF TGCAGTGCTAGCAAACTAGCGGGGGGTGCAGATACGCAGTATTTT
TRBD2 TRBJ2-1 . TRBV2 CASSERTSGLLGSYNEQFF TGTGCCAGCAGTGAGAGGACTAGCGGGTTGCTGGGCTCCTACAATGAGCAGTTCTTC
TRBD1 TRBJ2-1 . TRBV9 CASSVQTGNNEQFF TGTGCCAGCAGCGTGCAGACAGGGAATAATGAGCAGTTCTTC